These 9 T cell receptor beta chains share one sample of origin, sequenced in a study of OX40 agonist ivuxolimab in advanced cancers. The table came from immunoSEQ multiplex PCR; TCRdb's copy has only in-frame clones and leaves some out. This sample has about 35,000 clones, with 75% to 90% found just once. This specimen consisted of CD4+ or CD8+ T cells sorted from blood, obtained in a trial of the OX40 agonist ivuxolimab. The receptors were gathered from an adult with an advanced solid tumor such as melanoma, head and neck, liver or kidney cancer.

V gene TRBV19 combines with J gene TRBJ2-3; D possibly corresponds to TRBD2 (5 bases). The CDR3 runs 14 residues. The germline V and J ends were trimmed by 0 bases and 6 bases, with 10 bases remaining between them. CDR1 and CDR2 (germline): LNHDA, SQIVND (reference sequence). The CDR3 DNA is TGTGCCAGTAGTATAGACCTACCTAGCGATACGCAGTATTTT. Protein: CASSIDLPSDTQYF.

The gene calls are TRBV9 and TRBJ2-7, with 7 bases that match TRBD2. Germline CDR1 is SGDLS and CDR2 is YYNGEE. V lost 4 bases, J lost 2 bases, and 6 bases stayed unmatched. The CDR3 consists of 14 residues. CDR3 residues: CASSPRDYTYEQYF. As DNA, the CDR3 is TGTGCCAGCAGCCCCCGGGACTATACCTACGAGCAGTACTTC.

This clone was detected a few times. This sequence joins TRBV7-2 and TRBJ2-3, with 7 bases lining up with TRBD2. Germline CDR1 SGHTA, CDR2 FQGNSA. The CDR3 extends over 14 amino acids. V was clipped by 3 bases and J by 6 bases; unmatched bases: 6. CDR3: CASSFGFGGDTQYF. CDR3 nucleotide sequence: TGTGCCAGCAGCTTCGGTTTCGGGGGGGATACGCAGTATTTT.

The chain uses TRBV13 and TRBJ1-2; D possibly corresponds to TRBD1 (5 bases). V shed 3 bases and J shed 4 bases, with 12 bases lying between them. The CDR3 covers 14 residues. The V gene's germline CDR1 is PRHDT and CDR2 FYEKMQ (reference sequence). CDR3 loop: CASSFGRVPYGYTF. The CDR3 DNA sequence: TGTGCCAGCAGCTTCGGCAGGGTCCCCTATGGCTACACCTTC.

The J gene is TRBJ2-3, the V gene TRBV19; D is unresolved. V lost 1 base to trimming and J lost 3 bases, with 11 bases between them. This CDR3 comprises 15 residues. Germline-derived CDR1 and CDR2 are LNHDA and SQIVND (reference sequence). CDR3 loop: CASSIAGLYTDTQYF. The DNA of the CDR3 is TGTGCCAGTAGTATAGCAGGCCTTTATACAGATACGCAGTATTTT.

This chain links TRBV7-9 with TRBJ2-7; TRBD2 might be the D (5 bases). Germline-derived CDR1 and CDR2 are SEHNR and FQNEAQ (reference sequence). The CDR3 runs 17 residues. V shed 2 bases and J shed 5 bases, with 22 bases lying between them. The CDR3: CASSLTLRSAAGDEQYF. DNA for the CDR3: TGTGCCAGCAGCTTAACTCTACGGTCCGCAGCCGGGGACGAGCAGTACTTC.

This chain links TRBV18 with TRBJ2-1; 14 nucleotides line up with TRBD2. The CDR3 is 19 amino acids. Germline lookup yields CDR1 KGHSH and CDR2 LQKENI. The trim removed 0 bases at V and 3 bases at J, leaving 7 bases unmatched. CDR3 residues: CASSPPRLAGGPSYNEQFF. DNA for the CDR3: TGTGCCAGCTCACCACCTAGACTAGCGGGGGGGCCGAGCTACAATGAGCAGTTCTTC.

This clone was counted once. The chain links TRBV11-2 to TRBJ1-1; TRBD1 matches at 7 bases. This CDR3 is 14 amino acids long. Trimming at V came to 4 bases and at J to 1 base, leaving 3 bases not matched to a gene. Germline V lookup: CDR1 SGHAT, CDR2 FQNNGV. CDR3 sequence (DNA): TGTGCCAGCAGCTCCGGGACAGCGAACACTGAAGCTTTCTTT. Translated: CASSSGTANTEAFF. The whole variable domain, remainder taken from reference TRBV11-2 and TRBJ1-1, is EAGVAQSPRYKIIEKRQSVAFWCNPISGHATLYWYQQILGQGPKLLIQFQNNGVVDDSQLPKDRFSAERLKGVDSTLKIQPAKLEDSAVYLCASSSGTANTEAFFGQGTRLTVV.

The genes are TRBV7-8 and TRBJ1-2, with 7 bases identical to TRBD1. There are 14 residues in the CDR3. Germline assignment: CDR1 SGHVS and CDR2 FQNEAQ. The junction had 5 bases not matched to a gene; V was cut back by 3 bases and J by 4 bases. The CDR3 protein is CASSFAAGGYGYTF. CDR3 nucleotide sequence: TGTGCCAGCAGCTTCGCGGCAGGGGGCTATGGCTACACCTTC.